What follows are 19 T cell receptor beta chains derived from one specimen sequenced in a study of T cell changes during pregnancy in multiple sclerosis. Repertoires were generated with immunoSEQ multiplex PCR, while TCRdb's copy carries only in-frame clones and drops some. This table has 70,000 or so clones, 75% to 95% appearing once. The material sequenced was CD4+ T cells from peripheral blood mononuclear cells, taken before pregnancy. The receptors were sampled from a female donor with multiple sclerosis, enrolled in a pregnancy study.

This chain links TRBV4-1 with TRBJ2-3, with TRBD2 identical over 9 bases. J was trimmed by 6 bases and V by 0 bases; bases with no gene match: 7. Germline CDR1 reads MGHRA; CDR2 reads YSYEKL. This CDR3 has 16 residues. In nucleotides, the CDR3 is TGCGCCAGCAGCCAAGACTCGACTAGCGGTTGGGATACGCAGTATTTT. Its protein product is CASSQDSTSGWDTQYF.

V is TRBV28 and J is TRBJ2-5; 10 bases fit TRBD1. V lost 3 bases, J lost 6 bases, and 7 bases stayed unmatched. Germline CDR1 MDHEN, CDR2 SYDVKM. The CDR3 has 15 amino acids. CDR3 in amino acids: CASSFADRGVKTQYF. CDR3 in DNA: TGTGCCAGCAGTTTTGCGGACAGGGGGGTAAAGACCCAGTACTTC.

This clone was seen a single time. The V gene is TRBV6-1, the J gene TRBJ1-1; maybe TRBD1 (5 bases). V was trimmed by 6 bases and J by 2 bases, leaving 13 bases between them. Germline CDR1 reads MNHNS; CDR2 reads SASEGT. The CDR3 length is 14 residues. The CDR3 bases are TGTGCCAGCAGGACAGTGGAACTAAACACTGAAGCTTTCTTT. This translates into CASRTVELNTEAFF.

The chain couples TRBV19 to TRBJ2-2, with D tentatively TRBD2 (5 bases). The CDR3 has 15 amino acids. Trimming shortened V by 7 bases and J by 4 bases, and 16 bases separated the two germline ends. The germline V gene encodes CDR1 LNHDA and CDR2 SQIVND (reference sequence). The CDR3: CASIRVFEGTGELFF. In nucleotides, the CDR3 is TGTGCCAGTATACGGGTCTTCGAGGGCACCGGGGAGCTGTTTTTT.

This chain links TRBV5-4 with TRBJ2-1; tentatively, D is TRBD1 (7 bases). CDR1 is SGHNT and CDR2 is YYREEE in the germline V gene (reference sequence). This CDR3 region has 16 residues. V was cut by 4 bases and J by 1 base, with 15 bases left in between. The CDR3 DNA follows: TGTGCCAGCAGCCCCAGACAGGGAGGTTCCTACAATGAGCAGTTCTTC. Translation gives CASSPRQGGSYNEQFF.

The chain carries TRBV6-5 and TRBJ1-1; 8 nucleotides match TRBD1. This CDR3 has 15 amino acids. CDR1 is MNHEY, CDR2 SVGAGI, per germline. Trimming removed 5 bases from V and 5 bases from J; junction bases left unmatched: 10. The CDR3: CASSPWTGKRTEAFF. CDR3 nucleotides: TGTGCCAGCAGTCCCTGGACAGGGAAAAGGACTGAAGCTTTCTTT.

The CDR3 bases are TGTGCCAGTAGTATCAGGCCCAGCGGGGGGACGTCCAAAAACATTCAGTACTTC. Protein: CASSIRPSGGTSKNIQYF. The chain combines TRBV19 with TRBJ2-4; 9 bases fit TRBD2. From germline, CDR1 is LNHDA and CDR2 SQIVND (reference sequence). The V and J ends lost 3 bases and 2 bases, in that order; junction bases with no gene match: 11. CDR3 size: 18 residues.

The genes are TRBV5-1 and TRBJ1-5, with 9 bases aligning to TRBD1. Germline CDR1 is SGHRS and CDR2 is YFSETQ. J was trimmed by 1 base and V by 4 bases; bases with no gene match: 15. This CDR3 region has 19 residues. This chain's CDR3 is CASSPVPDRGYGSNQPQHF. The DNA of the CDR3 is TGCGCCAGCAGCCCCGTACCAGACAGGGGGTATGGGAGCAATCAGCCCCAGCATTTT.

The gene calls are TRBV6-6 and TRBJ2-5; D not resolved. V was trimmed by 4 bases and J by 5 bases, leaving 11 bases between them. Germline V lookup: CDR1 MNHNY, CDR2 SVGAGI (reference sequence). The CDR3 runs to 13 residues. The CDR3 is CASSLESRETQYF. The CDR3 bases are TGTGCCAGCAGTTTAGAGTCCAGGGAGACCCAGTACTTC.

This chain uses TRBV27 with TRBJ2-2; 8 bases are a match to TRBD1. Per the germline V gene, CDR1 is MNHEY and CDR2 is SMNVEV (reference sequence). Trimming at V came to 3 bases and at J to 3 bases, leaving 3 bases not matched to a gene. The CDR3 runs 15 residues. The CDR3 spells CASSLADRDTGELFF. CDR3 nucleotide sequence: TGTGCCAGCAGTTTGGCGGACAGGGACACCGGGGAGCTGTTTTTT.

V gene TRBV29-1 combines with J gene TRBJ2-7; D gene uncertain. V lost 0 bases to trimming and J lost 3 bases, with 15 bases between them. This CDR3 region has 15 residues. From germline, CDR1 is SQVTM and CDR2 ANQGSEA. The CDR3 sequence: CSVEDRFANRYEQYF. DNA of the CDR3: TGCAGCGTTGAAGATCGATTTGCTAACCGCTACGAGCAGTACTTC.

The CDR3 sequence is CASSQAAGAAGYEQYF. CDR3 in DNA: TGTGCCAGCAGCCAAGCGGCGGGGGCGGCAGGCTACGAGCAGTACTTC. V gene TRBV14 combines with J gene TRBJ2-7, with D perhaps TRBD2 (7 bases). Germline V gene data show CDR1 as SGHDN and CDR2 as FVKESK. Trimming shortened V by 1 base and J by 3 bases, and 16 bases separated the two germline ends. The length of the CDR3 is 16 residues. The full variable domain, in which reference TRBV14 and TRBJ2-7 provide the parts outside the CDR3, is EAGVTQFPSHSVIEKGQTVTLRCDPISGHDNLYWYRRVMGKEIKFLLHFVKESKQDESGMPNNRFLAERTGGTYSTLKVQPAELEDSGVYFCASSQAAGAAGYEQYFGPGTRLTVT.

The table lists this clone with a few counts. The chain links TRBV5-1 to TRBJ2-3; D possibly corresponds to TRBD2 (6 bases). Germline CDR1 is SGHRS and CDR2 is YFSETQ. Trimming pared 2 bases from V and 5 bases from J, leaving 12 bases between. This CDR3 is built from 14 residues. CDR3 DNA sequence: TGCGCCAGCAGCTTTGCGGGACGGGGAGATACGCAGTATTTT. Translating gives CASSFAGRGDTQYF.

For the CDR3, the DNA is TGCAGCGTCGAGGAGGGGGCGACTGAAAAACTGTTTTTT. It is translated as CSVEEGATEKLFF. This chain links TRBV29-1 with TRBJ1-4; 7 bases fit TRBD1. This CDR3 has 13 amino acids. The germline V gene encodes CDR1 SQVTM and CDR2 ANQGSEA. V shed 6 bases and J 7 bases; nucleotides not matched to a gene: 8.

J is TRBJ2-5 and V is TRBV29-1; TRBD1 agrees at 11 bases. The trim removed 7 bases at V and 5 bases at J, leaving 3 bases unmatched. In germline, CDR1 is SQVTM, CDR2 ANQGSEA. This CDR3 is built from 12 residues. As DNA, the CDR3 is TGCAGCGGGACAGGGGGCTTTGAGACCCAGTACTTC. Its translation is CSGTGGFETQYF.

The sample holds a few counts of this clone. The J gene is TRBJ1-5, the V gene TRBV6-1, with unresolved D. V lost 2 bases to trimming and J lost 3 bases, with 14 bases between them. This CDR3 region has 16 residues. Germline CDR1 reads MNHNS; CDR2 reads SASEGT. CDR3 in DNA: TGTGCCAGCAGTGAACTGTCGAACATAAACAATCAGCCCCAGCATTTT. This encodes CASSELSNINNQPQHF.

This rearrangement joins TRBV4-3 to TRBJ2-1; a weak D match, TRBD1 (5 bases). Germline V lookup: CDR1 LGHNA, CDR2 YSLEER. The CDR3 loop spans 18 amino acids. V was clipped by 0 bases and J by 2 bases, with 17 bases between them. CDR3 bases: TGCGCCAGCAGCCAAGATTATCCAGGGATTAGTGCCTACAATGAGCAGTTCTTC. This codes for CASSQDYPGISAYNEQFF.

V and J are TRBV7-9 and TRBJ2-5, with 9 bases that match TRBD1. Germline lookup yields CDR1 SEHNR and CDR2 FQNEAQ (reference sequence). After removal of 6 bases from V and 5 bases from J, the junction contained 7 bases not matched to a gene. The CDR3 has 14 amino acids. CDR3 DNA sequence: TGTGCCAGCAGGGACGGACAGGGGCTGGAGACCCAGTACTTC. Residues: CASRDGQGLETQYF.

V and J are TRBV15 and TRBJ1-2; D remains ambiguous. The V end was cut by 4 bases, the J end by 4 bases, with 13 bases between. CDR1 and CDR2 from the germline V gene are LNHNV and YYDKDF (reference sequence). The CDR3 has 14 residues. This CDR3 is CATSIKEGSYGYTF. The CDR3 region has the DNA TGTGCCACCAGCATCAAAGAGGGTAGCTATGGCTACACCTTC.